The 7 T cell receptor beta chains below were found in one sample sequenced in a study of T cells in localized non-small cell lung cancer. Method: immunoSEQ multiplex PCR; TCRdb's copy keeps in-frame clones and lacks some. Found here are 70,000 to 95,000 clones, just over 90% of them singletons; the top ten hold about 4%. This specimen consisted of PBMCs, obtained before any cancer treatment. Source of these receptors: a woman aged 35 to 70 with stage II squamous cell lung carcinoma.

J is TRBJ1-2 and V is TRBV30; no reliable D call. Germline values: CDR1 GTSNPN, CDR2 SVGIG (reference sequence). This CDR3 has 16 residues. The ends were cut back, 0 bases at V and 1 base at J, with 15 bases in the middle. The CDR3 nucleotides read TGTGCCTGGAGTGTAAACCCGTGGACCTTTAACTATGGCTACACCTTC. It is translated as CAWSVNPWTFNYGYTF.

The DNA for the CDR3 is TGTGCCAGCAGCTCCAGACTAGCGGGGGGGCGTGATACGCAGTATTTT. It translates to CASSSRLAGGRDTQYF. The rearrangement joins TRBV7-2 to TRBJ2-3; 14 positions agree with TRBD2. Germline assignment: CDR1 SGHTA and CDR2 FQGNSA. The CDR3 is 16 amino acids. V was pared by 4 bases and J by 6 bases, with 6 bases of the junction left unmatched.

This chain uses TRBV18 with TRBJ2-5; D gene uncertain. Germline lookup yields CDR1 KGHSH and CDR2 LQKENI. Trimming took off 4 bases at V and 2 bases at J, with 8 bases between the two ends. The CDR3 sequence is 13 residues long. DNA for the CDR3: TGTGCCAGCTCACTTCGTCAGCAAGAGACCCAGTACTTC. Protein: CASSLRQQETQYF.

The rearrangement uses TRBV19 and TRBJ1-2; TRBD1 agrees at 9 bases. With 3 bases clipped from V and 1 base from J, the junction kept 3 bases outside the gene matches. Germline-derived CDR1 and CDR2 are LNHDA and SQIVND (reference sequence). The CDR3 loop spans 15 amino acids. In nucleotides, the CDR3 is TGTGCCAGTAGTATTGGACAGGGGAATAACTATGGCTACACCTTC. Protein product: CASSIGQGNNYGYTF.

The rearrangement links TRBV28 to TRBJ2-1; 10 nucleotides line up with TRBD2. Germline V gives CDR1 MDHEN, CDR2 SYDVKM. The CDR3 has 15 amino acids. J was trimmed by 6 bases and V by 3 bases; bases with no gene match: 5. CDR3 in DNA: TGTGCCAGCAGTTTGCTAGCGGGGGATCTCAATGAGCAGTTCTTC. Translated: CASSLLAGDLNEQFF.

This clone was detected once. This rearrangement joins TRBV9 to TRBJ2-1, with 7 positions matching TRBD2. In germline, CDR1 is SGDLS, CDR2 YYNGEE. The CDR3 is 14 amino acids. The V and J ends lost 4 bases and 8 bases, in that order; junction bases with no gene match: 9. The CDR3 region is CASSSSGVKYEQFF. The CDR3 nucleotides read TGTGCCAGCAGCTCTAGCGGAGTCAAGTATGAGCAGTTCTTC. The variable domain in full, completed from reference TRBV9 and TRBJ2-1, reads DSGVTQTPKHLITATGQRVTLRCSPRSGDLSVYWYQQSLDQGLQFLIQYYNGEERAKGNILERFSAQQFPDLHSELNLSSLELGDSALYFCASSSSGVKYEQFFGPGTRLTVL.

The rearrangement links TRBV14 to TRBJ2-1, with 7 bases fitting TRBD2. V trimming: 0 bases; J trimming: 6 bases; junction bases outside the gene matches: 8. This CDR3 is built from 16 residues. Germline CDR1 reads SGHDN; CDR2 reads FVKESK. The CDR3 here is CASSQDRGSPSNEQFF. The DNA for the CDR3 is TGTGCCAGCAGCCAAGATCGCGGGAGCCCCAGCAATGAGCAGTTCTTC.